These 21 T cell receptor beta chains were sequenced from one sample in a study of beta chain features in type 1 diabetes. Sequencing targeted expressed TCRB transcripts, as all isolated RNA had been reverse transcribed. The method was immunoSEQ multiplex PCR; TCRdb's version includes in-frame clones alone and lacks a portion of them. The repertoire holds some 270,000 clones, with roughly 8% as singletons. Sequenced input: central memory CD4+ T cells from blood. The source of these receptors is a woman aged 18-29 years in good health.

The rearrangement links TRBV6-1 to TRBJ2-7, with 8 bases identical to TRBD1. This CDR3 has 12 amino acids. V was clipped by 8 bases and J by 2 bases; unmatched bases: 2. Germline CDR1 and CDR2: MNHNS and SASEGT. The CDR3 nucleotides read TGTGCCAGCGGGACAGGTCCCTACGAGCAGTACTTC. As protein: CASGTGPYEQYF.

The chain links TRBV7-2 to TRBJ2-1; no reliable D call. This CDR3 contains 14 residues. Germline values: CDR1 SGHTA, CDR2 FQGNSA. V was trimmed by 2 bases and J by 4 bases, leaving 9 bases between them. CDR3 region: CASSLSQRYNEQFF. The CDR3 nucleotides read TGTGCCAGCAGCTTATCTCAAAGGTACAATGAGCAGTTCTTC.

This clone showed up just a few times. The chain couples TRBV5-4 to TRBJ2-3, with D perhaps TRBD2 (5 bases). Germline V gene sequence: CDR1 SGHNT, CDR2 YYREEE (reference sequence). V gave up 2 bases and J gave up 6 bases, with 13 bases separating them. The CDR3 covers 14 residues. This CDR3 reads CASSFGLAFDTQYF. The CDR3 DNA reads as TGTGCCAGCAGCTTCGGGCTAGCTTTTGATACGCAGTATTTT.

This chain joins TRBV7-9 and TRBJ2-3, with 9 bases aligning to TRBD2. The trim removed 5 bases at V and 0 bases at J, leaving 6 bases unmatched. Germline CDR1 reads SEHNR; CDR2 reads FQNEAQ (reference sequence). The CDR3 extends over 16 amino acids. CDR3 coding DNA: TGTGCCAGCAGCCACGAGAGCGGGAGGAGCACAGATACGCAGTATTTT. This codes for CASSHESGRSTDTQYF.

This clone was observed a few times. V is TRBV6-4 and J is TRBJ2-1, with D unresolved. Trimming took off 5 bases at V and 4 bases at J, with 15 bases between the two ends. This CDR3 contains 15 residues. Germline lookup yields CDR1 MRHNA and CDR2 SNTAGT. The CDR3 nucleotides are TGTGCCAGCAGTTCGACCGCCTCGGAATACAATGAGCAGTTCTTC. Translated: CASSSTASEYNEQFF.

The genes are TRBV7-9 and TRBJ2-7; D may be TRBD2 (6 bases). The length of the CDR3 is 14 residues. Germline lookup yields CDR1 SEHNR and CDR2 FQNEAQ (reference sequence). V was trimmed by 5 bases and J by 0 bases, leaving 11 bases between them. The CDR3 spells CASSAGGVSYEQYF. The CDR3 DNA is TGTGCCAGCAGCGCCGGAGGGGTCTCCTACGAGCAGTACTTC.

This chain links TRBV9 with TRBJ2-3; TRBD1 agrees at 8 bases. The length of the CDR3 is 17 residues. CDR1 and CDR2 (germline): SGDLS, YYNGEE. The V segment lost 6 bases and the J segment 4 bases; nucleotides outside the gene matches: 16. The CDR3 loop reads CASNVRGLGSPADTQYF. In DNA form, the CDR3 reads TGTGCCAGCAACGTCAGGGGGCTGGGGTCCCCCGCAGATACGCAGTATTTT.

This clone was picked up a small number of times. This rearrangement joins TRBV29-1 to TRBJ2-1; 13 nucleotides match TRBD2. The germline CDR1 and CDR2 sequences are SQVTM and ANQGSEA. V shed 5 bases, J shed 9 bases, and the junction held 7 bases outside the gene matches. CDR3 length: 14 residues. The CDR3 sequence: CSVHRGLAGIEQFF. The CDR3 coding sequence is TGCAGCGTTCATAGGGGACTAGCGGGAATTGAGCAGTTCTTC.

The gene calls are TRBV4-2 and TRBJ2-3, with TRBD2 identical over 9 bases. This CDR3 is 14 amino acids long. CDR1 is LGHNA and CDR2 is YNFKEQ in the germline V gene. Trimming at V came to 3 bases and at J to 6 bases, leaving 4 bases not matched to a gene. CDR3 residues: CASSHRSGSDTQYF. CDR3 nucleotides: TGTGCCAGCAGCCATCGTAGCGGGAGCGATACGCAGTATTTT.

The rearrangement links TRBV7-2 to TRBJ2-1; TRBD2 matches 13 bases. With 0 bases clipped from V and 16 bases from J, the junction kept 6 bases outside the gene matches. This CDR3 comprises 14 residues. Germline lookup yields CDR1 SGHTA and CDR2 FQGNSA. CDR3 DNA sequence: TGTGCCAGCAGCTTAGCGGGACTAGCGGGGAGGTATTTCTTC. Protein: CASSLAGLAGRYFF.

The V gene is TRBV2, the J gene TRBJ2-1, with 7 bases that match TRBD1. The CDR3 totals 13 residues. In germline, CDR1 is SNHLY, CDR2 FYNNEI. Germline trimming cut 11 bases from V and 4 bases from J; bases unmatched to any gene: 8. The CDR3 DNA sequence: TGTGCCGGGCGACAGGGAGAATACAATGAGCAGTTCTTC. This gives the protein CAGRQGEYNEQFF.

This clone was found a few times. The chain recombines TRBV6-1 with TRBJ2-6, with TRBD1 identical over 7 bases. CDR3 length: 14 residues. CDR1 and CDR2 (germline): MNHNS, SASEGT. J was trimmed by 2 bases and V by 11 bases; bases with no gene match: 6. CDR3 loop: CALQGVAGANVLTF. CDR3 in DNA: TGTGCCCTGCAGGGGGTGGCTGGGGCCAACGTCCTGACTTTC.

In its sample, this clone was seen a few times. The rearrangement uses TRBV19 and TRBJ1-5; unclear D gene. The CDR3 contains 13 residues. Trimming removed 7 bases from V and 5 bases from J, with 12 bases in between. Looked up from germline, CDR1 is LNHDA and CDR2 is SQIVND (reference sequence). CDR3 nucleotides: TGTGCCAGTAAACCCCCGGGCGATCAGCCCCAGCATTTT. This codes for CASKPPGDQPQHF.

This clone appeared many times. The chain has TRBV4-3 and TRBJ2-4, with a tentative D call TRBD2 (7 bases). Trimming took 0 bases from V and 0 from J, leaving 24 bases between them. Germline lookup yields CDR1 LGHNA and CDR2 YSLEER. CDR3 length: 21 amino acids. In DNA form, the CDR3 reads TGCGCCAGCAGCCAAGATCTTCTACGGGGGGCAGGAAGTATAGCCAAAAACATTCAGTACTTC. Protein product: CASSQDLLRGAGSIAKNIQYF.

V is TRBV18 and J is TRBJ2-2; TRBD2 might be the D (5 bases). The ends were cut back, 1 base at V and 1 base at J, with 10 bases in the middle. The CDR3 runs to 16 residues. From germline, CDR1 is KGHSH and CDR2 LQKENI. CDR3 in amino acids: CASSPLSSGNTGELFF. As DNA, the CDR3 is TGTGCCAGCTCACCACTGTCGAGCGGGAACACCGGGGAGCTGTTTTTT.

This clone has just a few counts. A single base separates this from a much larger clone, so it may be a read error. The chain uses TRBV25-1 and TRBJ2-3; possible D gene TRBD2, 6 bases. This CDR3 has 13 residues. The V end was cut by 5 bases, the J end by 0 bases, with 6 bases between. The germline gives CDR1 MGHDK, CDR2 SYGVNS. In DNA, the CDR3 is TGTGCCAGCAGTCGGGGGAGCACAGATACGCAGTATTTT. It codes for CASSRGSTDTQYF. Filled out from reference TRBV25-1 and TRBJ2-3, the complete variable domain reads EADIYQTPRYLVIGTGKKITLECSQTMGHDKMYWYQQDPGMELHLIHYSYGVNSTEKGDLSSESTVSRIRTEHFPLTLESARPSHTSQYLCASSRGSTDTQYFGPGTRLTVL.

The chain employs TRBV21-1 and TRBJ1-5; TRBD1 is taken as the D call from the table, unchecked against the DNA. TRBV21-1 is noted as a pseudogene. The CDR3 covers 14 residues. The CDR3 spells CASTPHCSNQPQHF. The CDR3 DNA follows: TGTGCCAGCACCCCCCATTGTAGCAATCAGCCCCAGCATTTT.

This clone occurred a few times. This chain connects TRBV2 to TRBJ1-5; 9 bases are shared with TRBD1. V was clipped by 5 bases and J by 4 bases; unmatched bases: 9. The CDR3 has 16 amino acids. Germline CDR1 SNHLY, CDR2 FYNNEI. In DNA, the CDR3 is TGTGCCAGCAGTTCAGGGAGGGACAGGGTGAATCAGCCCCAGCATTTT. It specifies CASSSGRDRVNQPQHF.

This clone was counted only a few times. This chain uses TRBV10-3 with TRBJ2-7; D remains ambiguous. V shed 0 bases and J shed 9 bases, with 9 bases lying between them. The germline V gene encodes CDR1 ENHRY and CDR2 SYGVKD. CDR3 length: 12 amino acids. CDR3 sequence reads: CAISESGYAQYV. In nucleotides, the CDR3 is TGTGCCATCAGTGAGTCAGGGTATGCGCAGTACGTC.

In its sample, this clone was seen many times. This chain uses TRBV27 with TRBJ2-1; D not certain. Germline V gene data show CDR1 as MNHEY and CDR2 as SMNVEV (reference sequence). Trimming shortened V by 2 bases and J by 6 bases, and 2 bases separated the two germline ends. The CDR3 totals 11 residues. CDR3 amino acids: CASSLGNEQFF. Written as DNA, the CDR3 is TGTGCCAGCAGTTTAGGCAATGAGCAGTTCTTC.

There are many counts of this clone. The chain employs TRBV5-4 and TRBJ2-5, with 7 bases fitting TRBD2. From germline, CDR1 is SGHNT and CDR2 YYREEE (reference sequence). Trimming cost V 4 bases and J 5 bases; bases outside gene matches: 11. The length of the CDR3 is 15 residues. The CDR3 reads CASSPQAGKRETQYF. The CDR3 DNA sequence: TGTGCCAGCAGCCCCCAAGCGGGGAAGAGGGAGACCCAGTACTTC.